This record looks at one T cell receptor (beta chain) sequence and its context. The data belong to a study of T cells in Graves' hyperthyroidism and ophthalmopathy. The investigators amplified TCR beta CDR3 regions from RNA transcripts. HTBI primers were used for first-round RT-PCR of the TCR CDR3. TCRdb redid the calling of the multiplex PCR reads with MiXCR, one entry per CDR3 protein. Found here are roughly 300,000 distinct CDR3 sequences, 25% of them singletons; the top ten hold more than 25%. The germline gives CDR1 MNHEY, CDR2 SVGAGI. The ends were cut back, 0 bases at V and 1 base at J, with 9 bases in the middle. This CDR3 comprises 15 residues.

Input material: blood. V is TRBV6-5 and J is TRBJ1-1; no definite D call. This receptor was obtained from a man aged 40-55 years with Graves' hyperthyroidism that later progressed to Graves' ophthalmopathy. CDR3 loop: CASSYSRLGNTEAFF. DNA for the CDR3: TGTGCCAGCAGTTACTCTCGGCTCGGGAACACTGAAGCTTTCTTT.